One sample yielded the 21 T cell receptor beta chains listed below, sequenced in a study of blood T cell repertoires in COVID-19. The repertoire was sequenced with immunoSEQ multiplex PCR; TCRdb's copy has only in-frame clones and lacks some. The sample holds about 76,000 clones; approximately 83% are singletons and the top ten take roughly two fifths. Sequenced: peripheral blood. These receptors came from an elderly man with acute or convalescent COVID-19.

This clone was observed a few times. The chain combines TRBV28 with TRBJ1-5; D unresolved. V was shortened by 3 bases and J by 5 bases, with 8 bases between the two germline ends. The CDR3 consists of 13 residues. Germline CDR1 reads MDHEN; CDR2 reads SYDVKM. DNA of the CDR3: TGTGCCAGCAGTTTGAGGTCAGATCAGCCCCAGCATTTT. Protein sequence: CASSLRSDQPQHF.

The V gene is TRBV19, the J gene TRBJ2-1; D is possibly TRBD1 (5 bases). Germline loops: CDR1 LNHDA, CDR2 SQIVND (reference sequence). The V end was cut by 5 bases, the J end by 9 bases, with 14 bases between. The CDR3 has 13 amino acids. The CDR3 spells CASSLDATGEQFF. CDR3 bases: TGTGCCAGTAGTCTCGATGCTACAGGTGAGCAGTTCTTC.

The V and J genes are TRBV7-2 and TRBJ2-5, with D possibly being TRBD2 (6 bases). Per germline, CDR1 SGHTA and CDR2 FQGNSA. The CDR3 length is 16 residues. With 3 bases removed from V and 2 bases from J, the gap between germline ends came to 16 bases. CDR3 coding DNA: TGTGCCAGCAGCTTCAACGGCGGGGTAGTACAAGAGACCCAGTACTTC. Protein sequence: CASSFNGGVVQETQYF. Combining the CDR3 with reference TRBV7-2 and TRBJ2-5 gives the whole variable domain GAGVSQSPSNKVTEKGKDVELRCDPISGHTALYWYRQSLGQGLEFLIYFQGNSAPDKSGLPSDRFSAERTGGSVSTLTIQRTQQEDSAVYLCASSFNGGVVQETQYFGPGTRLLVL.

V and J are TRBV28 and TRBJ1-4; D is ambiguous. The V end lost 8 bases, the J end lost 4 bases, and 8 bases lay between the germline ends. The CDR3 runs 12 residues. Germline loops: CDR1 MDHEN, CDR2 SYDVKM. The CDR3 loop is CASGTVNEKLFF. The DNA of the CDR3 is TGTGCCAGCGGTACAGTTAATGAAAAACTGTTTTTT.

The rearrangement links TRBV5-4 to TRBJ2-7; D gene uncertain. The CDR3 extends over 14 amino acids. Germline lookup yields CDR1 SGHNT and CDR2 YYREEE (reference sequence). V lost 1 base, J lost 4 bases, and 12 bases lay in between. CDR3 sequence (DNA): TGTGCCAGCAGCTTGTGGCTGCTCCCTTACGAGCAGTACTTC. Protein sequence: CASSLWLLPYEQYF.

V gene TRBV6-5 combines with J gene TRBJ1-2; a weak D match, TRBD1 (5 bases). The V end lost 3 bases, the J end lost 2 bases, and 7 bases lay between the germline ends. The germline V gene encodes CDR1 MNHEY and CDR2 SVGAGI. The CDR3 is 13 residues long. The CDR3 nucleotides read TGTGCCAGCAGTTATGGGGCGAACTATGGCTACACCTTC. This gives the protein CASSYGANYGYTF.

J is TRBJ1-1 and V is TRBV3-1 (or the pseudogene TRBV3-2), with 7 positions matching TRBD1. The junction had 7 bases not matched to a gene; V was cut back by 3 bases and J by 6 bases. The germline V gene has CDR1 LGHDT and CDR2 YNNKEL (reference sequence). The CDR3 runs to 14 residues. The CDR3 sequence: CASSQNPGGPEAFF. The CDR3, as DNA: TGTGCCAGCAGCCAGAATCCAGGGGGACCTGAAGCTTTCTTT.

The chain uses TRBV29-1 and TRBJ1-2, with 9 bases that match TRBD1. The CDR3 has 14 residues. After removal of 6 bases from V and 4 bases from J, the junction contained 9 bases not matched to a gene. Germline loops: CDR1 SQVTM, CDR2 ANQGSEA. The CDR3 region is CSVKQGARGYGYTF. CDR3 bases: TGCAGCGTCAAACAGGGGGCGCGCGGCTATGGCTACACCTTC.

The chain combines TRBV5-1 with TRBJ1-4; D perhaps matches TRBD1 (5 bases). Germline V gene lookup returns CDR1 SGHRS and CDR2 YFSETQ. The ends were cut back, 2 bases at V and 6 bases at J, with 11 bases in the middle. This CDR3 is 14 amino acids long. CDR3 nucleotides: TGCGCCAGCAGCTTTTCCGGGGGGGATGAAAAACTGTTTTTT. It specifies CASSFSGGDEKLFF.

Only one count was recorded for this clone. The chain couples TRBV4-3 to TRBJ2-1, with 7 bases that match TRBD2. Trimming took 1 base from V and 3 from J; bases not matched to a gene: 3. Germline V gives CDR1 LGHNA, CDR2 YSLEER. The CDR3 contains 15 residues. This CDR3 reads CASSQAGTNYNEQFF. CDR3 bases: TGCGCCAGCAGCCAAGCAGGGACTAACTACAATGAGCAGTTCTTC.

V gene TRBV7-6 combines with J gene TRBJ2-3; 7 nucleotides agree with TRBD2. Germline values: CDR1 SGHVS, CDR2 FNYEAQ. V was pared by 4 bases and J by 4 bases, with 11 bases of the junction left unmatched. The CDR3 has 16 residues. This chain's CDR3 is CASSYFGAGVPDTQYF. Here the CDR3 DNA reads TGTGCCAGCAGCTATTTTGGGGCGGGAGTGCCAGATACGCAGTATTTT.

The chain links TRBV5-1 to TRBJ2-2; D is unclear. Trimming took 1 base from V and 2 from J, leaving 12 bases between them. Germline V lookup: CDR1 SGHRS, CDR2 YFSETQ. This CDR3 is built from 16 residues. The chain's CDR3 is CASSLSGHRNTGELFF. CDR3 nucleotides: TGCGCCAGCAGCTTGTCTGGGCATCGCAACACCGGGGAGCTGTTTTTT.

The rearrangement links TRBV7-9 to TRBJ1-2; D is unclear. The ends were cut back, 1 base at V and 2 bases at J, with 11 bases in the middle. Germline CDR1 is SEHNR and CDR2 is FQNEAQ (reference sequence). The CDR3 extends over 15 amino acids. As DNA, the CDR3 is TGTGCCAGCAGCTTAGTATCGAAGGAGAACTATGGCTACACCTTC. As protein: CASSLVSKENYGYTF.

In its sample, this clone was seen once. The chain uses TRBV7-2 and TRBJ1-3; TRBD1 aligns across 9 bases. Per the germline V gene, CDR1 is SGHTA and CDR2 is FQGNSA. This CDR3 has 16 residues. V dropped 3 bases and J dropped 8; count of bases not matched to a gene: 11. The CDR3 nucleotides are TGTGCCAGCAGCTTTAGGCCGGGACAGGGTTCGGACACCATATATTTT. This gives the protein CASSFRPGQGSDTIYF.

The chain recombines TRBV5-1 with TRBJ1-1, with D uncertain. V was cut by 0 bases and J by 0 bases, with 6 bases left in between. Germline V gene sequence: CDR1 SGHRS, CDR2 YFSETQ. This CDR3 comprises 14 residues. The CDR3 spells CASSLGGLNTEAFF. The CDR3 DNA sequence: TGCGCCAGCAGCTTGGGAGGGTTGAACACTGAAGCTTTCTTT. The full variable domain, rest sourced from reference TRBV5-1 and TRBJ1-1, is KAGVTQTPRYLIKTRGQQVTLSCSPISGHRSVSWYQQTPGQGLQFLFEYFSETQRNKGNFPGRFSGRQFSNSRSEMNVSTLELGDSALYLCASSLGGLNTEAFFGQGTRLTVV.

This chain links TRBV7-2 with TRBJ2-7, with 13 bases that match TRBD2. CDR1 is SGHTA, CDR2 FQGNSA, per germline. V lost 7 bases, J lost 1 base, and 4 bases stayed unmatched. This CDR3 comprises 15 residues. The CDR3 DNA follows: TGTGCCAGCACCCTGGGACTAGCGGGATCCTACGAGCAGTACTTC. The encoded protein is CASTLGLAGSYEQYF. The entire variable domain, with the rest obtained from reference TRBV7-2 and TRBJ2-7, is as follows: GAGVSQSPSNKVTEKGKDVELRCDPISGHTALYWYRQSLGQGLEFLIYFQGNSAPDKSGLPSDRFSAERTGGSVSTLTIQRTQQEDSAVYLCASTLGLAGSYEQYFGPGTRLTVT.

V and J are TRBV7-9 and TRBJ1-1; tentative D call: TRBD1 (5 bases). Germline lookup yields CDR1 SEHNR and CDR2 FQNEAQ (reference sequence). Trimming took 2 bases from V and 4 from J, leaving 8 bases between them. This CDR3 spans 13 amino acids. CDR3 protein: CASSLQGGTEAFF. The CDR3 region has the DNA TGTGCCAGCAGCTTACAGGGAGGCACTGAAGCTTTCTTT.

CDR3 nucleotide sequence: TGCAGCGTTTCAACAGGGAGCAATCAGCCCCAGCATTTT. It is translated as CSVSTGSNQPQHF. This chain links TRBV29-1 with TRBJ1-5, with D maybe TRBD1 (6 bases). The germline V and J ends were trimmed by 5 bases and 1 base, with 9 bases remaining between them. Germline V CDR1 and CDR2: SQVTM, ANQGSEA. The CDR3 sequence is 13 residues long.

This clone was picked up a small number of times. The CDR3 spells CASTSFGTEAFF. CDR3 coding DNA: TGTGCCAGCACCTCGTTCGGCACTGAAGCTTTCTTT. The genes are TRBV6-5 and TRBJ1-1; no reliable D call. The V end lost 7 bases, the J end lost 4 bases, and 10 bases lay between the germline ends. Germline-derived CDR1 and CDR2 are MNHEY and SVGAGI. CDR3 length: 12 residues.

This clone was observed a few times. V gene TRBV5-1 combines with J gene TRBJ2-7; perhaps TRBD1 as D (5 bases). V gave up 1 base and J gave up 1 base, with 9 bases separating them. This CDR3 contains 14 residues. Germline V gene lookup returns CDR1 SGHRS and CDR2 YFSETQ. CDR3 in amino acids: CASSLSQGSYEQYF. The CDR3 region has the DNA TGCGCCAGCAGCTTGTCTCAGGGTTCCTACGAGCAGTACTTC.

The rearrangement links TRBV28 to TRBJ1-4; the match to TRBD1 covers 9 bases. The J segment lost 5 bases and the V segment lost 2 bases, leaving 3 bases of the junction unmatched. CDR3 length: 15 residues. Germline CDR1 is MDHEN and CDR2 is SYDVKM. CDR3 loop: CASSLGGTGNEKLFF. The CDR3 DNA reads TGTGCCAGCAGTTTAGGAGGGACAGGGAATGAAAAACTGTTTTTT.